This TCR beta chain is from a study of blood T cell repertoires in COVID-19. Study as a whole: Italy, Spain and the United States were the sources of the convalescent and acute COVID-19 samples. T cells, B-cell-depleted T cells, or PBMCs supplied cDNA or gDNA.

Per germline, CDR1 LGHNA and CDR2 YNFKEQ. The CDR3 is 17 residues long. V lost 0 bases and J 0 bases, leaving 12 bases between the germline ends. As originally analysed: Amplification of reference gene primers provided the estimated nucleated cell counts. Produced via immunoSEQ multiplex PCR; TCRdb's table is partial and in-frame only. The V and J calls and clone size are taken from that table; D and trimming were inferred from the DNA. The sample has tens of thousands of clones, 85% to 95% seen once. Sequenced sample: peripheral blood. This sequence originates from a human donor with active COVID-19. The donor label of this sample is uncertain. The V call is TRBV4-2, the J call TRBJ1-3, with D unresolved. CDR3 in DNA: TGTGCCAGCAGCCAAGATGATAACGGGAGCTCTGGAAACACCATATATTTT. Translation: CASSQDDNGSSGNTIYF.